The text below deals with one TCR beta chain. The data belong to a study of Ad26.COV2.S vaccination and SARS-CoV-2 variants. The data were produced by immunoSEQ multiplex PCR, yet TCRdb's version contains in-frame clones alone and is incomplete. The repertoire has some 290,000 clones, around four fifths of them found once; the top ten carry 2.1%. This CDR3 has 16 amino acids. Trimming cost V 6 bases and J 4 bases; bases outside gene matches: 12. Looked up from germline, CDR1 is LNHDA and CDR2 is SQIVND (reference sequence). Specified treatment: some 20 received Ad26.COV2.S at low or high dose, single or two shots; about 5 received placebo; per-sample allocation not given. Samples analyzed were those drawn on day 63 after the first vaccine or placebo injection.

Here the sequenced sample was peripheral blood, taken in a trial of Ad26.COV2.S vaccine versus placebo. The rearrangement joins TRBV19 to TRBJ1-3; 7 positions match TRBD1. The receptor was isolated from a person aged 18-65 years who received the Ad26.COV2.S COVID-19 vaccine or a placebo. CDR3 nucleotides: TGTGCCAGTAGATGGTCCTCGACAGGGAAAGGAAACACCATATATTTT. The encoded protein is CASRWSSTGKGNTIYF.